These 11 T cell receptor beta chains came from one sample sequenced in a study of metastatic and nonmetastatic thyroid tumors. Ahead of thyroid surgery, no patient had received treatment of any kind. Using MiXCR, TCRdb reanalyzed the PCR reads. The sample contains around 45,000 clones, roughly 15% of which appear only once. Sequencing was done on a sample of blood. The source of these receptors is a female donor with papillary thyroid cancer or a benign thyroid nodule (not recorded which). Some clones in this sample may be carry-over from other donors' samples.

Ten or more counts support this clone. V usage is TRBV28 and J usage is TRBJ2-7; D perhaps matches TRBD1 (5 bases). CDR3 length: 12 residues. Trimming took off 7 bases at V and 3 bases at J, with 10 bases between the two ends. Per the germline V gene, CDR1 is MDHEN and CDR2 is SYDVKM. The CDR3 here is CASNIQGYEQYF. In DNA form, the CDR3 reads TGTGCCAGCAACATCCAGGGCTACGAGCAGTACTTC. The full variable domain, its missing parts supplied by reference TRBV28 and TRBJ2-7, is DVKVTQSSRYLVKRTGEKVFLECVQDMDHENMFWYRQDPGLGLRLIYFSYDVKMKEKGDIPEGYSVSREKKERFSLILESASTNQTSMYLCASNIQGYEQYFGPGTRLTVT.

This clone appeared many times. V gene TRBV6-1 combines with J gene TRBJ2-3; the match to TRBD1 covers 7 bases. CDR3 length: 14 residues. V trimming: 5 bases; J trimming: 2 bases; junction bases outside the gene matches: 4. The germline V gene encodes CDR1 MNHNS and CDR2 SASEGT. The DNA for the CDR3 is TGTGCCAGCAGTACCGGGACAGACACAGATACGCAGTATTTT. The encoded protein is CASSTGTDTDTQYF.

This clone was seen many times. The gene calls are TRBV6-6 and TRBJ2-1; the D is unclear. The V and J ends lost 0 bases and 16 bases respectively, with 16 bases between them. The CDR3 extends over 13 amino acids. From germline, CDR1 is MNHNY and CDR2 SVGAGI (reference sequence). This chain's CDR3 is CASSYSDQVTRFF. In DNA, the CDR3 is TGTGCCAGCAGTTACTCGGACCAGGTGACCCGCTTCTTC.

This clone was picked up a small number of times. V gene TRBV4-2 combines with J gene TRBJ1-1, with 9 bases matching TRBD1. V lost 4 bases, J lost 4 bases, and 7 bases stayed unmatched. The germline V gene has CDR1 LGHNA and CDR2 YNFKEQ. The length of the CDR3 is 15 residues. The CDR3 DNA follows: TGTGCCAGCAGCCTCTCGGAGGGACAGGGCACTGAAGCTTTCTTT. As protein: CASSLSEGQGTEAFF.

This clone was counted many times. The gene calls are TRBV5-6 and TRBJ1-1; a weak D match, TRBD1 (6 bases). V lost 1 base to trimming and J lost 1 base, with 11 bases between them. The V gene's germline CDR1 is SGHDT and CDR2 YYEEEE. The CDR3 consists of 15 residues. CDR3 in amino acids: CASSLSDRENTEAFF. CDR3 bases: TGTGCCAGCAGCTTGTCGGACAGAGAGAACACTGAAGCTTTCTTT.

This clone was counted ten times or more. As DNA, the CDR3 is TGTGCCAGCAGTGGGCAAGAGACCCAGTACTTC. The encoded protein is CASSGQETQYF. The V gene is TRBV6-2 or TRBV6-3, the J gene TRBJ2-5; no definite D call. Trimming removed 5 bases from V and 2 bases from J, with 3 bases in between. The V gene's germline CDR1 is MNHEY and CDR2 SVGEGT. The CDR3 consists of 11 residues.

This clone was seen only a few times. A much larger clone is a single base away; this may be a read error. This CDR3 is also generated by other DNA sequences in the sample. DNA for the CDR3: TGTGCCACCTTCCTCCCGGCCCTGACCCTGACGGCCCAGCACTTT. Protein sequence: CATFLPALTLTAQHF. The chain has TRBV6-1 and TRBJ1-5; D is undetermined. CDR3 length: 15 residues. Germline V gene data show CDR1 as MNHNS and CDR2 as SASEGT.

As concerns this clone: This may come from a read error, since a much larger clone is one base off. The chain employs TRBV6-1 and TRBJ1-1; 8 positions agree with TRBD1. This CDR3 contains 17 residues. From germline, CDR1 is MNHNS and CDR2 SASEGT. V lost 6 bases and J lost 2; bases outside the gene matches: 14. CDR3 nucleotide sequence: TGTGCCAGCAGCCTAGCCCCAGGGGGCGCAGGCAACACTGAAGCTTTCTTT. As protein: CASSLAPGGAGNTEAFF.

This clone was seen many times. DNA for the CDR3: TGTGCCATCAGTGATGCGCTCGGCGGGGAGCTGTTTTTT. Translated: CAISDALGGELFF. The rearrangement joins TRBV10-3 to TRBJ2-2; D not certain. The CDR3 length is 13 residues. Trimming took off 3 bases at V and 7 bases at J, with 9 bases between the two ends. Germline V gives CDR1 ENHRY, CDR2 SYGVKD.

Ten or more counts support this clone. The J gene is TRBJ1-6, the V gene TRBV30; a weak D match, TRBD1 (6 bases). V shed 0 bases and J shed 6 bases, with 9 bases lying between them. Germline CDR1 GTSNPN, CDR2 SVGIG (reference sequence). This CDR3 is 14 amino acids long. CDR3 protein: CAWSVTRGNSPLHF. The CDR3, as DNA: TGTGCCTGGAGTGTAACCAGGGGTAATTCACCCCTCCACTTT. The full variable domain, its missing parts supplied by reference TRBV30 and TRBJ1-6, is SQTIHQWPATLVQPVGSPLSLECTVEGTSNPNLYWYRQAAGRGLQLLFYSVGIGQISSEVPQNLSASRPQDRQFILSSKKLLLSDSGFYLCAWSVTRGNSPLHFGNGTRLTVT.

On this clone: The junction departs from the called germline gene at one end, perhaps through a read error. The chain has TRBV11-2 and TRBJ2-3; tentatively, D is TRBD1 or TRBD2 (5 bases each). The CDR3 contains 16 residues. Germline CDR1 and CDR2: SGHAT and FQNNGV. The CDR3 loop is CASSLGDLRSTYTQYF. DNA for the CDR3: TGTGCCAGCAGCTTAGGGGACCTTAGAAGCACATATACGCAGTATTTT.